Reported below is one TCR beta chain. The target antigen is unknown. The entry originates in a study of immune cell composition in non-small cell lung cancer. The germline CDR1 and CDR2 sequences are SQVTM and ANQGSEA. Trimming left V 5 bases short and J 4 bases short, with 14 bases between. The CDR3 runs 13 residues. Study-wide results and limits: Tumour TCR-beta clonality showed no significant link to smoking pack-years. Squamous carcinomas (approximately 80%) more often had tumour-associated clones >0.5% than adenocarcinomas (around 33%).

Only in-frame clones appear in the TCRdb table, and some are missing; sequencing was by immunoSEQ multiplex PCR. This table holds around 13,000 clones, roughly 73% found once. The TCR sequence derives from a human donor with non-small cell lung cancer. V and J are TRBV29-1 and TRBJ1-2; weak D call: TRBD1 (5 bases). Sequenced: lung tumor tissue. The CDR3 protein is CSVSVGTSYGYTF. The DNA for the CDR3 is TGCAGCGTTTCGGTAGGGACTTCCTATGGCTACACCTTC.